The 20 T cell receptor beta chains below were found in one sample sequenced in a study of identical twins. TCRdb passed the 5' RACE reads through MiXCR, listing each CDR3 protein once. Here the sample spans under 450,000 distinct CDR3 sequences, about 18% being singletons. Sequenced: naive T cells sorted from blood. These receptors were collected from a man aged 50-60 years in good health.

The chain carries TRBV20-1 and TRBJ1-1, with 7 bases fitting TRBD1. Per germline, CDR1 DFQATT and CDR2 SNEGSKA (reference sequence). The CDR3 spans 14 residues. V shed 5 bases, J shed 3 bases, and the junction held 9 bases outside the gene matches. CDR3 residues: CSAVNRGGYTEAFF. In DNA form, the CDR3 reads TGCAGTGCTGTAAACAGGGGAGGGTACACTGAAGCTTTCTTT.

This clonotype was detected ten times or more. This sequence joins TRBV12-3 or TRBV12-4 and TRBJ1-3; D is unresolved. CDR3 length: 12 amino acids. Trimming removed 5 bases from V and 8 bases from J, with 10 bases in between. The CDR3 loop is CASSPGLDTIYF. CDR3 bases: TGTGCCAGCAGTCCGGGTTTGGACACCATATATTTT.

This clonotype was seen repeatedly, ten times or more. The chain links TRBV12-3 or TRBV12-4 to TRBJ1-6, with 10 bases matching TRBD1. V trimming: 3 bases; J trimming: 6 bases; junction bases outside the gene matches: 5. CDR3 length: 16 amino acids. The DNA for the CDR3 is TGTGCCAGCAGTTTCGACAGGGGGCGGGGTAATTCACCCCTCCACTTT. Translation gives CASSFDRGRGNSPLHF.

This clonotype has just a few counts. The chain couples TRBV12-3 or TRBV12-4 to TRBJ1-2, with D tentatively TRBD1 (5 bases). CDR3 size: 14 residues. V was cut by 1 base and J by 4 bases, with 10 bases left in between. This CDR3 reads CASSLGGVSYGYTF. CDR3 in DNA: TGTGCCAGCAGTTTAGGGGGGGTGAGCTATGGCTACACCTTC.

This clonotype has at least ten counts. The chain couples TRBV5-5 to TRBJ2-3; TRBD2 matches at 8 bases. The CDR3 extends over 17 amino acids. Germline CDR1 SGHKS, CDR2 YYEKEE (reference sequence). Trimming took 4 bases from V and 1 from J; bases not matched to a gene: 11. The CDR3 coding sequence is TGTGCCAGCAGCGTAAGCGGGGGCGATGCTGGCACAGATACGCAGTATTTT. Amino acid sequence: CASSVSGGDAGTDTQYF.

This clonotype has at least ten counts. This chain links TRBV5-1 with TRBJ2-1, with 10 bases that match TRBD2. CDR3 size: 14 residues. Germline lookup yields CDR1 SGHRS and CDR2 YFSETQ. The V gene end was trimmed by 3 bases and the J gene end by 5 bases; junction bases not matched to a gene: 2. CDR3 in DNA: TGCGCCAGCAGCTGGACTAGCGGCCACAATGAGCAGTTCTTC. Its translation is CASSWTSGHNEQFF.

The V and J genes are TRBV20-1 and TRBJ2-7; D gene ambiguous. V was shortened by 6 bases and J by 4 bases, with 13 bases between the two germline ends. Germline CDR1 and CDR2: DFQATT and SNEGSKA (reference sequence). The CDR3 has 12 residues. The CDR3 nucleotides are TGCAGTGCCGCGGCGCGTATTTACGAGCAGTACTTC. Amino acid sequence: CSAAARIYEQYF.

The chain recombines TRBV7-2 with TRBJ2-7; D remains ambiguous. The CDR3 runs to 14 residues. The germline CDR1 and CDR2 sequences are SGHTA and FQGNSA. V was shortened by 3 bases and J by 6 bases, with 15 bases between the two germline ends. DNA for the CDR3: TGTGCCAGCAGCTTGACGCTTCCCCTGTTCGAGCAGTACTTC. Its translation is CASSLTLPLFEQYF.

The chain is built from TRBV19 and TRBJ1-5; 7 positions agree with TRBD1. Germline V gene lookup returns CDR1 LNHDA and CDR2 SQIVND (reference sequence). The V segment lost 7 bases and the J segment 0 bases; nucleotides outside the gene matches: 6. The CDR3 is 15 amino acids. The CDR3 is CASTTTGNSNQPQHF. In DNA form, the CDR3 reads TGTGCCAGTACCACGACAGGGAATAGCAATCAGCCCCAGCATTTT.

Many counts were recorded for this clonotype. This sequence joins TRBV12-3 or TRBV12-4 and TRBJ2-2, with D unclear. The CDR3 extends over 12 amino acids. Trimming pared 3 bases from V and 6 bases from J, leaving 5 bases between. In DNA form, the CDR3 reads TGTGCCAGCAGTTTCGGTTCCGGGGAGCTGTTTTTT. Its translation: CASSFGSGELFF.

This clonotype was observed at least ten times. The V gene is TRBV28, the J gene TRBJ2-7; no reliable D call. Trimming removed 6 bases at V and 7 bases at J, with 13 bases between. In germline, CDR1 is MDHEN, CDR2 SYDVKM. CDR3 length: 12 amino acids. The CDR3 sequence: CASSRYKREQYF. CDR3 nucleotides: TGTGCCAGCAGCCGGTACAAAAGAGAGCAGTACTTC.

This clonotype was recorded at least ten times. The CDR3 DNA reads as TGTGCCAGCAGCTCATATATCTATGGCTACACCTTC. This codes for CASSSYIYGYTF. The genes are TRBV3-1 and TRBJ1-2, with unresolved D. Per the germline V gene, CDR1 is LGHDT and CDR2 is YNNKEL (reference sequence). V shed 5 bases and J shed 4 bases, with 8 bases lying between them. The CDR3 has 12 residues.

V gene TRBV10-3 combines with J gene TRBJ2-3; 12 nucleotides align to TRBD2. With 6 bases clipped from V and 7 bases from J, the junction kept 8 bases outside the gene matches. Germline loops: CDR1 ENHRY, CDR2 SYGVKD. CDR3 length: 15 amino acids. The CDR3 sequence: CAISPGTSGWHTQYF. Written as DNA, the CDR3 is TGTGCCATCAGCCCCGGGACTAGCGGGTGGCATACGCAGTATTTT.

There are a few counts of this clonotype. This CDR3 is CASSFAGGSSPLHF. The CDR3 DNA sequence: TGTGCCAGCAGTTTCGCGGGGGGCAGTTCACCCCTCCACTTT. The V gene is TRBV12-3 or TRBV12-4, the J gene TRBJ1-6; a possible D gene is TRBD1 (6 bases). Trimming pared 3 bases from V and 9 bases from J, leaving 12 bases between. The CDR3 is 14 residues long.

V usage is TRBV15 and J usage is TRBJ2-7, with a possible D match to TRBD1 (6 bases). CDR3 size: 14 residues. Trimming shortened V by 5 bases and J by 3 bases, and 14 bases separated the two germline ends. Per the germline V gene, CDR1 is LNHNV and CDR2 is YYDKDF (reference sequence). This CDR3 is CATSPTGTSYEQYF. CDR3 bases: TGTGCCACCAGCCCCACCGGGACAAGCTACGAGCAGTACTTC.

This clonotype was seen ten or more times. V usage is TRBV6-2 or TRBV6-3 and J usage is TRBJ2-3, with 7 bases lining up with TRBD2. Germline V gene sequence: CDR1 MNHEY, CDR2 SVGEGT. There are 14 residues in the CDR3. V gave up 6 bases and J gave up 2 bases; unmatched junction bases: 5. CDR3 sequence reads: CASRASGATDTQYF. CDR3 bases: TGTGCCAGCAGGGCTAGCGGCGCCACAGATACGCAGTATTTT.

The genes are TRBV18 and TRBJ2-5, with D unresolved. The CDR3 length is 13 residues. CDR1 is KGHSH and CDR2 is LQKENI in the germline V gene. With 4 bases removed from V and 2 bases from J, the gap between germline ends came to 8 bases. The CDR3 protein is CASSQNIQETQYF. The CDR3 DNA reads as TGTGCCAGCTCACAAAACATTCAAGAGACCCAGTACTTC.

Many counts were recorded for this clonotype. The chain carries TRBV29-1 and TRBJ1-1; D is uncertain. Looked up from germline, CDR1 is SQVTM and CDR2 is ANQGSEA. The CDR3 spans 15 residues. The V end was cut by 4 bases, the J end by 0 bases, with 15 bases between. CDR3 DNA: TGCAGCGTTGTCAGGAACGACCTTATGAACACTGAAGCTTTCTTT. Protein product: CSVVRNDLMNTEAFF.

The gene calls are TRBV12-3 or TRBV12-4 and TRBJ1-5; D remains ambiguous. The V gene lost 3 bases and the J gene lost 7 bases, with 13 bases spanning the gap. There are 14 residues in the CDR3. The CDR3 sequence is CASSFGDTGQPQHF. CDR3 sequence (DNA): TGTGCCAGCAGTTTCGGGGATACTGGACAGCCCCAGCATTTT.

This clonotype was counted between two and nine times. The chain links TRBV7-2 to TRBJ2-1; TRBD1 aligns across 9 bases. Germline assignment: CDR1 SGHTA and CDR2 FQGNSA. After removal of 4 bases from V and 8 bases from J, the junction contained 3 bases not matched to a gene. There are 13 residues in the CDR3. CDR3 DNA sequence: TGTGCCAGCAGCTGGACAGGGGACCATGAGCAGTTCTTC. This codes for CASSWTGDHEQFF.